The subject of this entry is one T cell receptor (beta chain). The data stem from a study of patients and donors after allogeneic stem cell transplantation. TCRdb itself ran the RT-PCR reads through MiXCR, one entry per CDR3 protein. This sample has about a million distinct CDR3 sequences; about a sixth occur once, and the top ten carry 6%. The origin of this receptor is a human donor who was either an allogeneic HSCT recipient or a stem cell or donor lymphocyte infusion donor (not recorded which). It is not recorded whose cells these are; they may come from a transplant donor. The material sequenced was blood, either unsorted or a sorted T cell fraction (not recorded which).

CDR3 residues: CSVGVVGRGDTQYF. CDR3 nucleotides: TGCAGCGTTGGGGTCGTCGGGAGGGGCGATACGCAGTATTTT. The chain is built from TRBV29-1 and TRBJ2-3; 8 bases line up with TRBD2. The length of the CDR3 is 14 residues. The trim removed 4 bases at V and 6 bases at J, leaving 9 bases unmatched. Germline V gene data show CDR1 as SQVTM and CDR2 as ANQGSEA.